Listed below are T cell receptor beta chains from one sample, sequenced in a study of identical twins. A single record per CDR3 protein comes from TCRdb applying MiXCR to the 5' RACE reads. The sample contains hundreds of thousands of distinct CDR3 sequences, approximately 7% of which appear only once. These data were also filed under a second study, of yellow fever vaccine responses in identical twins.

Sequences were obtained from memory (CD45RO+) T cells sorted from blood. The receptors stem from a woman aged 18-29 years in good health. Both conserved end residues are part of each CDR3. D genes are given only for firm matches. Not all rows give a size; the values are once, few, many and, for expanded clones, a class.

many | TRBJ2-2 | TRBV20-1 | - | TGCAGTGCTAGCCTAACGACAGGGAACACCGGGGAGCTGTTTTTT | CSASLTTGNTGELFF
- | TRBJ2-3 | TRBV20-1 | TRBD2 | TGCAGTGCTACGGCGGTGGGACTAGCGGGGGGGCAAGATACGCAGTATTTT | CSATAVGLAGGQDTQYF
many | TRBJ1-2 | TRBV6-1 | - | TGTGCCAGCAGTGACCTCACAGGAACCCCGGGTGGCTACACCTTC | CASSDLTGTPGGYTF
few | TRBJ2-6 | TRBV2 | - | TGTGCCAGCAGTGAACCGGGGCGCGTCTCTGGGGCCAACGTCCTGACTTTC | CASSEPGRVSGANVLTF
- | TRBJ1-3 | TRBV20-1 | - | TGCAGTGCTAGTTACAGGGACTCTGGAAACACCATATATTTT | CSASYRDSGNTIYF
- | TRBJ2-3 | TRBV7-3 | TRBD2 | TGTGCCAGCAGCCGGGGGGGCGCGGGAGATACGCAGTATTTT | CASSRGGAGDTQYF
few | TRBJ1-1 | TRBV7-9 | - | TGTGCCAGCAGCTTCGGGACAACTTTTAGCACTGAAGCTTTCTTT | CASSFGTTFSTEAFF
- | TRBJ2-2 | TRBV20-1 | - | TGCAGTGCTATCCGGGACCCCTACACCGGGGAGCTGTTTTTT | CSAIRDPYTGELFF
many | TRBJ2-1 | TRBV11-1 | TRBD2 | TGTGCCAGCAGCTTAGTCTTAGGGCTAGCGGGTTCGTTCAATGAGCAGTTCTTC | CASSLVLGLAGSFNEQFF
many | TRBJ2-1 | TRBV7-9 | - | TGTGCCAGCAGCTTACTACTTAACACCTACAATGAGCAGTTCTTC | CASSLLLNTYNEQFF
- | TRBJ2-3 | TRBV3-1 | - | TGTGCCAGCAGCCTAAGGACCCGCACAGATACGCAGTATTTT | CASSLRTRTDTQYF
few | TRBJ2-7 | TRBV11-2 | TRBD2 | TGTGCCAGCAGCAACATAGGGGGGCGAGGACTAGCGGTCTCCTACGAGCAGTACTTC | CASSNIGGRGLAVSYEQYF
many | TRBJ2-5 | TRBV2 | TRBD2 | TGTGCCAGCGAGGGTAGTCCGGGGGGGCGAGAGACCCAGTACTTC | CASEGSPGGRETQYF
few | TRBJ1-1 | TRBV20-1 | - | TGCAGTGCTCCTCTGGGGGTGGGAGGCACTGAAGCTTTCTTT | CSAPLGVGGTEAFF
- | TRBJ2-1 | TRBV7-9 | - | TGTGCCAGCAGCTTGAACAGGGATGAGCAGTTCTTC | CASSLNRDEQFF
few | TRBJ1-5 | TRBV6-2/TRBV6-3 | - | TGTGCCAGCAGTTCCCAGGACAGAACCGATCAGCCCCAGCATTTT | CASSSQDRTDQPQHF
many | TRBJ1-1 | TRBV10-3 | - | TGTGCCATCAGTGACAAAAAGAAGCTTACTGAAGCTTTCTTT | CAISDKKKLTEAFF
many | TRBJ2-2 | TRBV27 | TRBD1 | TGTGCCAGTAGAGGGGGCCCCCGCACCGGGGAGCTGTTTTTT | CASRGGPRTGELFF
few | TRBJ2-7 | TRBV20-1 | TRBD1 | TGCAGTGCGTTGAGACAGGGTACCTACGAGCAGTACTTC | CSALRQGTYEQYF